This T cell receptor (beta chain) was sequenced during a study of T cell responses to AZD1222 COVID-19 vaccine. Produced via immunoSEQ multiplex PCR; TCRdb's table is partial and in-frame only. Found here are 90,000 to 100,000 clones, approximately 91% of them singletons; the top ten hold approximately 3.7%. Germline V gene data show CDR1 as LGHDT and CDR2 as YNNKEL (reference sequence). Deletions cut 3 bases from V and 3 bases from J, with 11 bases between. The CDR3 contains 14 residues. As for this clone: Its antigen is not known.

Study-wide points: A mostly white British donor set with more females was recruited, and clonal diversity was possibly underestimated.

This chain connects TRBV3-1 (or the pseudogene TRBV3-2) to TRBJ1-1, with D tentatively TRBD1 (5 bases). This TCR derives from an adult in good health. The sequencing here drew on peripheral blood, taken on day 0 of AZD1222 vaccination. The CDR3 sequence is CASSHGAPDTEAFF. CDR3 in DNA: TGTGCCAGCAGCCACGGGGCACCGGACACTGAAGCTTTCTTT.